This entry concerns a single T cell receptor beta chain. This sample was taken from a study of blood T cell repertoires in COVID-19. As for the study in general: PBMCs, B-cell-depleted T cells, or T cells were the source of the cDNA or gDNA that made up the material.

J gave up 2 bases and V 1 base, and 4 bases lay outside the gene matches. Per germline, CDR1 SGHVS and CDR2 FQNEAQ. The CDR3 consists of 15 residues. TCRdb's copy holds only in-frame clones and misses some; the assay was immunoSEQ multiplex PCR. The repertoire has roughly 190,000 clones, around four fifths of them found once; the top ten carry roughly 15%. The source of this sequence is a woman in her 70s with COVID-19, enrolled during active disease. V gene TRBV7-8 combines with J gene TRBJ2-5; 7 bases map to TRBD1. Material: peripheral blood. The CDR3, as DNA: TGTGCCAGCAGCTTAGGGGCCAGGGGGCAAGAGACCCAGTACTTC. Amino acid sequence: CASSLGARGQETQYF.